This T cell receptor (beta chain) appears in the sequencing data of a study of blood T cell repertoires in COVID-19. This clone was observed a single time. The V gene's germline CDR1 is KGHSH and CDR2 LQKENI. The CDR3 consists of 14 residues. With V trimmed by 2 bases and J by 3 bases, 3 bases remained unmatched. Libraries were prepared by immunoSEQ multiplex PCR; TCRdb keeps only in-frame clonotypes and omits some of them. The table records 240,000 or so clones, roughly 76% of them present only once. This TCR came from a woman of 80 years or more with COVID-19, enrolled during active disease. Sequenced input: peripheral blood. The gene calls are TRBV18 and TRBJ1-1, with 7 bases matching TRBD1. CDR3 sequence: CASSPGTAHTEAFF. DNA of the CDR3: TGTGCCAGCTCACCAGGGACAGCCCACACTGAAGCTTTCTTT.